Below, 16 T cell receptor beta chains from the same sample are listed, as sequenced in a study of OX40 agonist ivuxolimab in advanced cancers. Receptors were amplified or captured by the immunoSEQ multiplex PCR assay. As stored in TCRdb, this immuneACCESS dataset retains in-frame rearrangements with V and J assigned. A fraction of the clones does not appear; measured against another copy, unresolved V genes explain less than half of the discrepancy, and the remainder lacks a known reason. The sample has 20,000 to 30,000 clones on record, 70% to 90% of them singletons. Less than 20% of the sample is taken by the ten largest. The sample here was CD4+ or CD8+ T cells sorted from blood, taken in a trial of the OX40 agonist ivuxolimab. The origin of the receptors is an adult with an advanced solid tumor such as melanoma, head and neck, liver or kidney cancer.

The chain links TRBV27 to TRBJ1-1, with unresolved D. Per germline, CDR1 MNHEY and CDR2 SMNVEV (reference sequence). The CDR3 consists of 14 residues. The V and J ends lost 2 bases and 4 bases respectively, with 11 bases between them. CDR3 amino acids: CASSLRLMGTEAFF. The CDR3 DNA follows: TGTGCCAGCAGTTTACGGCTTATGGGCACTGAAGCTTTCTTT.

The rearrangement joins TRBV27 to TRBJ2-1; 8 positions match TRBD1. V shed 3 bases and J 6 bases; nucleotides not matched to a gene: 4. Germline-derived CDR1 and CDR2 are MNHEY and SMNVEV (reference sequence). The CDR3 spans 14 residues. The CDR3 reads CASSFWTGINEQFF. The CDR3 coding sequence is TGTGCCAGCAGTTTCTGGACAGGGATCAATGAGCAGTTCTTC.

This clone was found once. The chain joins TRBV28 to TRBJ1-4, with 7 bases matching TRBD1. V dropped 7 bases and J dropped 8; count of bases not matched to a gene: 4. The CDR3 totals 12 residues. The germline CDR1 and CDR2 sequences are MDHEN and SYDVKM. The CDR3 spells CASMRGPEKLFF. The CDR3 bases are TGTGCCAGCATGAGGGGGCCCGAAAAACTGTTTTTT. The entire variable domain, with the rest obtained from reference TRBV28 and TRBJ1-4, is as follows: DVKVTQSSRYLVKRTGEKVFLECVQDMDHENMFWYRQDPGLGLRLIYFSYDVKMKEKGDIPEGYSVSREKKERFSLILESASTNQTSMYLCASMRGPEKLFFGSGTQLSVL.

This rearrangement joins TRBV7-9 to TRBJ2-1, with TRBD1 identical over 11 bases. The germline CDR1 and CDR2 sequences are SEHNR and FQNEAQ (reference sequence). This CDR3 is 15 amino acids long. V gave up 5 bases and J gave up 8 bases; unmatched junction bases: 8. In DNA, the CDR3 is TGTGCCAGCAGCCTAGTAAAGGGACAGGGGGATGAGCAGTTCTTC. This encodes CASSLVKGQGDEQFF.

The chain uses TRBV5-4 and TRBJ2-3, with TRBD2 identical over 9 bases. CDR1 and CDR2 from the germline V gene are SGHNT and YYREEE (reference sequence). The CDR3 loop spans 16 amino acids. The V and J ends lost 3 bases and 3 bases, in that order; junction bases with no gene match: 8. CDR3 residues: CASSWGLAGATDTQYF. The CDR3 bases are TGTGCCAGCAGCTGGGGATTAGCGGGGGCAACAGATACGCAGTATTTT.

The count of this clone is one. CDR3 in DNA: TGCAGTGCTAGAAGGGCGGAGACCCAGTACTTC. Translating it yields CSARRAETQYF. This chain joins TRBV20-1 and TRBJ2-5; unclear D gene. The germline V gene has CDR1 DFQATT and CDR2 SNEGSKA (reference sequence). The CDR3 runs to 11 residues. V lost 2 bases and J lost 5, with 6 bases in between.

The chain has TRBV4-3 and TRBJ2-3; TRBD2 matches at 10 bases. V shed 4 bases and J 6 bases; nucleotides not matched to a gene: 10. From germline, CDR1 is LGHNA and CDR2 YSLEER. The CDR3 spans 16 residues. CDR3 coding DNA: TGCGCCAGCAGCCGGGAATTAGCGGGGGGCATGGATACGCAGTATTTT. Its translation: CASSRELAGGMDTQYF.

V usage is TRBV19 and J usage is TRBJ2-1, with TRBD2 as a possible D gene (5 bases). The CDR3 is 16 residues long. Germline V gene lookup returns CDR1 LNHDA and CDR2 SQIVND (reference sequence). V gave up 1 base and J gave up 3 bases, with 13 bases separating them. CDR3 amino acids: CASSIVGVNIYNEQFF. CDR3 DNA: TGTGCCAGTAGTATAGTCGGGGTAAATATCTACAATGAGCAGTTCTTC.

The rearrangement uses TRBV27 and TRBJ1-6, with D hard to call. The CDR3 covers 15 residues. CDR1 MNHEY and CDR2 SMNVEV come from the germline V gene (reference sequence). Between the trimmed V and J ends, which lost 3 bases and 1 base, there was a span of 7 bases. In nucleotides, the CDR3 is TGTGCCAGCAGTTTCCGGCTTTCCTATAATTCACCCCTCCACTTT. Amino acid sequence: CASSFRLSYNSPLHF.

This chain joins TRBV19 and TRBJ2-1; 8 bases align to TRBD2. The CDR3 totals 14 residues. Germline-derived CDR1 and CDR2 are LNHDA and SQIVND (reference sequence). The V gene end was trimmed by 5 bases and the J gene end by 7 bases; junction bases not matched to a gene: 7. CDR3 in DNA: TGTGCCAGTAGTCCGGGAGGGCCCTCGAATGAGCAGTTCTTC. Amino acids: CASSPGGPSNEQFF.

CDR3 nucleotide sequence: TGTGCCAGCATTCAGGGAGGCACTGAAGCTTTCTTT. Translated, it gives CASIQGGTEAFF. This chain connects TRBV2 to TRBJ1-1, with D perhaps TRBD1 (5 bases). Deletions cut 7 bases from V and 4 bases from J, with 10 bases between. The germline gives CDR1 SNHLY, CDR2 FYNNEI. This CDR3 is built from 12 residues.

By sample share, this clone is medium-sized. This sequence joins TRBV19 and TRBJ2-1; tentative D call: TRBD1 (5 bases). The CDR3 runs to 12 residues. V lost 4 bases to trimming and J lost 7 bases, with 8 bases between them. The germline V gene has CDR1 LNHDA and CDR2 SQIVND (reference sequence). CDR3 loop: CASSTTANEQFF. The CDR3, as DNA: TGTGCCAGTAGTACGACAGCTAATGAGCAGTTCTTC.

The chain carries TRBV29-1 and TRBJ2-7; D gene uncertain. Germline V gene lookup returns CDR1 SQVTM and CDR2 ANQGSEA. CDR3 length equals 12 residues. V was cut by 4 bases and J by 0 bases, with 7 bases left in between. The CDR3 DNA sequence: TGCAGCGTTGCGCAGGACTCCTACGAGCAGTACTTC. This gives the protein CSVAQDSYEQYF.

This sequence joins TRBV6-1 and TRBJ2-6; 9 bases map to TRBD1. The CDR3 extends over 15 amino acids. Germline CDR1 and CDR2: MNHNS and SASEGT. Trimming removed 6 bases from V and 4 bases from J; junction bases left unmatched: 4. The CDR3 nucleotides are TGTGCCAGCAGACGGACAGGGGCCGGGGCCAACGTCCTGACTTTC. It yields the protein CASRRTGAGANVLTF.

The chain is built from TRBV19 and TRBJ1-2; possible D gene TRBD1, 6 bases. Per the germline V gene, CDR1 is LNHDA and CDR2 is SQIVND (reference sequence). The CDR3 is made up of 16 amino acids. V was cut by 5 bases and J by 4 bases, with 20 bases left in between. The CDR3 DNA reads TGTGCCAGTAGTGGCCGGGACACAAAAGGGACCTATGGCTACACCTTC. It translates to CASSGRDTKGTYGYTF.

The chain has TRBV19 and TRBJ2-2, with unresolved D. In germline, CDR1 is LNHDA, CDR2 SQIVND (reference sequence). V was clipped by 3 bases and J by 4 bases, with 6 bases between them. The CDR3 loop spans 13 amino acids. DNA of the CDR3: TGTGCCAGTAGTATCATTAGCACCGGGGAGCTGTTTTTT. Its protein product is CASSIISTGELFF.